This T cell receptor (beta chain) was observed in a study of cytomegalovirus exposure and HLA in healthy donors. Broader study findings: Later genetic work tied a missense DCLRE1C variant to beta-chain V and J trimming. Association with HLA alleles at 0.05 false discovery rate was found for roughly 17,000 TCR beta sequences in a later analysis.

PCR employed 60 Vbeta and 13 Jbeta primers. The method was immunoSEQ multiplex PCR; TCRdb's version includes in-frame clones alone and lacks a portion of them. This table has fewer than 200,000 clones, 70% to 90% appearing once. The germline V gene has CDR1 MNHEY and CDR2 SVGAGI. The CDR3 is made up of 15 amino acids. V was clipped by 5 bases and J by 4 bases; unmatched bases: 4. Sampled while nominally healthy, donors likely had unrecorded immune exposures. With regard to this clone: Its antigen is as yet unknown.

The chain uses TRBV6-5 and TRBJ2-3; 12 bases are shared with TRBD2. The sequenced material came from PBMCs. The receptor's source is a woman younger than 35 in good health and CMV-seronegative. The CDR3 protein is CASSLLAGGSDTQYF. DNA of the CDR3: TGTGCCAGCAGTCTCCTAGCGGGAGGGTCAGATACGCAGTATTTT.